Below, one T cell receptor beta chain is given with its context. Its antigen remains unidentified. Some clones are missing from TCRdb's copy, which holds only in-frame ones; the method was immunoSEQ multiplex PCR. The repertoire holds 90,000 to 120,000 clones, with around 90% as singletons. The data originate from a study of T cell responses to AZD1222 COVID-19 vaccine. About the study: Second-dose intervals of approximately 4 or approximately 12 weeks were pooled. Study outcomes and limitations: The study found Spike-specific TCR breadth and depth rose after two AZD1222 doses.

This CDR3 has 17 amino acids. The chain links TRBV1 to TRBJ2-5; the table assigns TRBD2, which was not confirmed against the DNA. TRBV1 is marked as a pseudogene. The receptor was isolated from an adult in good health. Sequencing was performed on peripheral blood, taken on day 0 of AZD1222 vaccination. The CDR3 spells CTSSQQLAGGDQETQYF. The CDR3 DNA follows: TGCACCAGCAGCCAACAACTAGCGGGAGGAGACCAAGAGACCCAGTACTTC.